The next 32 T cell receptor beta chains were all read from a single sample in a study of blood T cells in healthy people across ages (dated by TCRdb to about 2015). The library came from 5' RACE. Sequenced on an Illumina HiSeq 2500. A second about 7 to 12 cycle PCR used a sample-barcoded 5' primer and a J-beta primer mix. TCRdb's own reprocessing of the public reads used fastp at Q25 and MiXCR and kept productive beta chains. Entries that share a CDR3 protein sequence are merged under the most common genes and DNA. The sample includes 1 million or so distinct CDR3 sequences, with around 43% observed a single time. In total, the top ten clones hold 15% to 20% of the sample. Sequencing was done on a sample of blood. All receptors come from a woman aged 55-69 years in good health.

The rearrangement uses TRBV21-1 and TRBJ2-7; the table's D gene call, TRBD1, was not cross checked with the DNA. TRBV21-1 is deemed a pseudogene. This CDR3 contains 12 residues. The CDR3: CATEGQSYEQYF. CDR3 nucleotide sequence: TGTGCCACCGAGGGACAGTCCTACGAGCAGTACTTC.

On this clonotype: At one end, the junction sequence differs from germline, possibly due to a read error. The chain combines TRBV11-2 with TRBJ2-5; TRBD2 agrees at 8 bases. Germline assignment: CDR1 SGHAT and CDR2 FQNNGV. The CDR3 has 15 amino acids. The CDR3 protein is CANSSQAGVEETQYF. CDR3 sequence (DNA): TGTGCCAACAGCTCGCAAGCGGGAGTGGAGGAGACCCAGTACTTC.

The rearrangement links TRBV27 to TRBJ1-2; the D is unclear. The CDR3 sequence is 15 residues long. Trimming cost V 4 bases and J 0 bases, with 12 bases left between them. Germline-derived CDR1 and CDR2 are MNHEY and SMNVEV (reference sequence). The chain's CDR3 is CASSSRRASNYGYTF. The CDR3 DNA sequence: TGTGCCAGCAGTTCTAGGCGGGCTTCTAACTATGGCTACACCTTC.

The chain has TRBV4-1 and TRBJ2-5; the D call may be TRBD1 or TRBD2 (5 bases each). The CDR3 extends over 16 amino acids. Germline V gene sequence: CDR1 MGHRA, CDR2 YSYEKL. Trimming took off 1 base at V and 11 bases at J, with 23 bases between the two ends. The CDR3 coding sequence is TGCGCCAGCAGCCAAGGAGGGGCCCAGCAAGCGACGGAGCAGTACTTC. Translation: CASSQGGAQQATEQYF.

The V gene is TRBV5-4, the J gene TRBJ2-5; a possible D gene is TRBD1 (6 bases). The CDR3 spans 16 residues. CDR1 is SGHNT, CDR2 YYREEE, per germline (reference sequence). Trimming shortened V by 0 bases and J by 2 bases, and 14 bases separated the two germline ends. CDR3 amino acids: CASSLVRKRGQETQYF. The DNA of the CDR3 is TGTGCCAGCAGCTTGGTTCGTAAGAGGGGGCAAGAGACCCAGTACTTC.

This clonotype was seen a few times. V is TRBV20-1 and J is TRBJ2-3; 8 nucleotides match TRBD2. The CDR3 runs 16 residues. After removal of 0 bases from V and 4 bases from J, the junction contained 9 bases not matched to a gene. Germline values: CDR1 DFQATT, CDR2 SNEGSKA (reference sequence). The CDR3 spells CSARERGGRQADTQYF. CDR3 DNA sequence: TGCAGTGCTAGAGAACGGGGCGGGAGGCAGGCAGATACGCAGTATTTT.

The sample holds a few counts of this clonotype. J is TRBJ2-5 and V is TRBV6-1, with D perhaps matching TRBD2 (5 bases). The germline V and J ends were trimmed by 4 bases and 6 bases, with 18 bases remaining between them. This CDR3 region has 15 residues. Germline V gene data show CDR1 as MNHNS and CDR2 as SASEGT. The CDR3 spells CASSVLRERLKTQYF. The CDR3 region has the DNA TGTGCCAGCAGTGTACTGAGGGAGAGGCTCAAGACCCAGTACTTC.

Regarding this clonotype: The junction differs from germline at one of its ends, possibly a read error. This chain links TRBV12-3 or TRBV12-4 with TRBJ2-5; 9 nucleotides align to TRBD1. Matching the DNA end better, TRBJ2-7 makes the J call doubtful. The CDR3 runs 12 residues. The CDR3 spells CSSGDRVYEQYF. The CDR3 DNA sequence: TGTTCCAGCGGGGACAGGGTTTACGAGCAGTACTTC.

The chain joins TRBV3-1 to TRBJ2-6; D is undetermined. Per germline, CDR1 LGHDT and CDR2 YNNKEL (reference sequence). V lost 0 bases to trimming and J lost 4 bases, with 10 bases between them. The CDR3 runs to 16 residues. The CDR3 DNA reads as TGTGCCAGCAGCCAAGATGGTGGGCCAGGGGCCAACGTCCTGACTTTC. Its translation is CASSQDGGPGANVLTF.

The CDR3 is CAISGREGYGYTF. The CDR3 DNA reads TGTGCCATTTCCGGACGGGAAGGATATGGCTACACCTTC. V usage is TRBV6-1 and J usage is TRBJ1-2; no clear D gene. The V gene's germline CDR1 is MNHNS and CDR2 SASEGT. CDR3 length: 13 residues. V lost 10 bases and J 5 bases, leaving 17 bases between the germline ends.

This chain connects TRBV28 to TRBJ2-4; 14 bases map to TRBD2. Germline V gives CDR1 MDHEN, CDR2 SYDVKM. The CDR3 loop spans 12 amino acids. V lost 11 bases, J lost 13 bases, and 7 bases stayed unmatched. CDR3 sequence (DNA): TGTGCCGGCGGGACTAGCGGGAGTGAGCAGTACTTC. Protein sequence: CAGGTSGSEQYF. Variable domain in full (rest from reference TRBV28 and TRBJ2-4): DVKVTQSSRYLVKRTGEKVFLECVQDMDHENMFWYRQDPGLGLRLIYFSYDVKMKEKGDIPEGYSVSREKKERFSLILESASTNQTSMYLCAGGTSGSEQYFGAGTRLSVL.

A word on this clonotype: Being one base from a much bigger clone, this may be a read error. V is TRBV20-1 and J is TRBJ2-5, with no clear D. Per the germline V gene, CDR1 is DFQATT and CDR2 is SNEGSKA (reference sequence). Between the trimmed V and J ends, which lost 2 bases and 6 bases, there was a span of 10 bases. The CDR3 runs 12 residues. CDR3 region: CSARRAAKTQYF. The DNA of the CDR3 is TGCAGTGCTAGAAGGGCGGCGAAGACCCAGTACTTC.

The chain carries TRBV25-1 and TRBJ2-1; 8 bases are a match to TRBD1. With V trimmed by 2 bases and J by 4 bases, 7 bases remained unmatched. Per germline, CDR1 MGHDK and CDR2 SYGVNS. The CDR3 contains 16 residues. CDR3 nucleotide sequence: TGTGCCAGCAGTGAAAGGCAGGGGGCAGAGTACAATGAGCAGTTCTTC. This encodes CASSERQGAEYNEQFF.

This clonotype was recorded once. The junction shows a germline mismatch at one end, possibly a read error. This chain joins TRBV6-5 and TRBJ2-1; D unclear. The V gene's germline CDR1 is MNHEY and CDR2 SVGAGI. The CDR3 consists of 13 residues. The CDR3 DNA follows: TGTGCCAGCAGCCCCGGACGTTTCAATGAGCGGTTCTTC. This encodes CASSPGRFNERFF.

This clonotype was counted only a few times. This rearrangement joins TRBV7-2 to TRBJ2-5; D not resolved. The CDR3 loop spans 13 amino acids. The germline gives CDR1 SGHTA, CDR2 FQGNSA. Between the trimmed V and J ends, which lost 5 bases and 4 bases, there was a span of 11 bases. The CDR3: CASSVPAVETQYF. The CDR3 DNA reads as TGTGCCAGCAGCGTCCCCGCGGTAGAGACCCAGTACTTC.

This clonotype was recorded a few times. The chain is built from TRBV28 and TRBJ2-7, with no clear D. Trimming took 5 bases from V and 7 from J, leaving 12 bases between them. The V gene's germline CDR1 is MDHEN and CDR2 SYDVKM. CDR3 length equals 12 residues. CDR3 sequence reads: CASSPHPAEQYF. DNA of the CDR3: TGTGCCAGCAGTCCGCACCCGGCTGAGCAGTACTTC.

The chain has TRBV5-1 and TRBJ1-2; tentatively, D is TRBD1 (6 bases). The V gene lost 4 bases and the J gene lost 5 bases, with 15 bases spanning the gap. Germline CDR1 reads SGHRS; CDR2 reads YFSETQ. CDR3 length: 14 residues. The CDR3 sequence: CASSMPGQPYGYTF. The CDR3 region has the DNA TGCGCCAGCAGCATGCCGGGACAACCTTATGGCTACACCTTC.

The V gene is TRBV20-1, the J gene TRBJ2-2, with TRBD2 matching 10 bases. This CDR3 has 15 amino acids. V was clipped by 3 bases and J by 4 bases; unmatched bases: 5. CDR1 DFQATT and CDR2 SNEGSKA come from the germline V gene (reference sequence). The CDR3 coding sequence is TGCAGTGCTAGGGGGGGACTAGCGAGCACCGGGGAGCTGTTTTTT. It is translated as CSARGGLASTGELFF.

Notes on this clonotype: Sequence at one end of the junction differs from germline and may be a read error. The chain joins TRBV12-5 to TRBJ2-6, with a weak D call TRBD2 (6 bases). This CDR3 has 14 amino acids. Germline assignment: CDR1 LGHNT and CDR2 FRNRAP. The CDR3 sequence is CASSMGRGADVLTF. The CDR3 region has the DNA TGTGCATCAAGTATGGGGCGCGGGGCCGACGTCCTGACTTTC.

In this sample, this clonotype turned up a few times. The genes are TRBV14 and TRBJ1-2; D may be TRBD1 (6 bases). V dropped 1 base and J dropped 3 bases, with 12 bases sitting between them. The CDR3 is 15 amino acids. Germline V lookup: CDR1 SGHDN, CDR2 FVKESK. Here the CDR3 reads CASSQVAGAYYGYTF. The CDR3 nucleotides read TGTGCCAGCAGCCAAGTCGCAGGGGCCTACTATGGCTACACCTTC.

The rearrangement uses TRBV20-1 and TRBJ1-4; the match to TRBD1 covers 9 bases. The junction had 7 bases not matched to a gene; V was cut back by 7 bases and J by 7 bases. Germline V CDR1 and CDR2: DFQATT, SNEGSKA (reference sequence). The CDR3 totals 13 residues. CDR3 in amino acids: CSVNTGGVEKLFF. In nucleotides, the CDR3 is TGCAGTGTTAATACAGGGGGCGTTGAAAAACTGTTTTTT.

The sample holds one count of this clonotype. The chain is built from TRBV7-3 and TRBJ2-4, with 9 bases fitting TRBD2. V was pared by 1 base and J by 6 bases, with 4 bases of the junction left unmatched. This CDR3 contains 15 residues. Germline assignment: CDR1 SGHTA and CDR2 FQGTGA. CDR3 bases: TGTGCCAGCAGCTTAATTGCGGGAGGGTTAAACATTCAGTACTTC. Its protein is CASSLIAGGLNIQYF.

The chain uses TRBV27 and TRBJ2-1; 10 bases align to TRBD2. With 3 bases clipped from V and 8 bases from J, the junction kept 16 bases outside the gene matches. Germline V gives CDR1 MNHEY, CDR2 SMNVEV (reference sequence). This CDR3 region has 18 residues. In DNA, the CDR3 is TGTGCCAGCAGTTTCTCTGGGCCTAGCGGGAGAAGGACCGATGAGCAGTTCTTC. Translating it yields CASSFSGPSGRRTDEQFF.

CDR3 nucleotides: TGCAGTGCTAGAATTGGGACTAGCGGGAGTAACGAGCAGTACTTC. This gives the protein CSARIGTSGSNEQYF. The chain joins TRBV20-1 to TRBJ2-1, with 14 bases identical to TRBD2. Gene TRBJ2-7 matches the end of the DNA better, so the J call may be wrong. The CDR3 sequence is 15 residues long. Looked up from germline, CDR1 is DFQATT and CDR2 is SNEGSKA (reference sequence).

There are many counts of this clonotype. The J gene is TRBJ2-5, the V gene TRBV29-1; D gene uncertain. The CDR3 is made up of 15 amino acids. Per germline, CDR1 SQVTM and CDR2 ANQGSEA. Trimming pared 3 bases from V and 0 bases from J, leaving 14 bases between. CDR3 amino acids: CSVDQSRGYQETQYF. The CDR3 DNA reads as TGCAGCGTTGACCAGTCCCGAGGTTACCAAGAGACCCAGTACTTC.

This clonotype was recorded many times. The rearrangement links TRBV20-1 to TRBJ2-7, with 7 bases matching TRBD1. The germline gives CDR1 DFQATT, CDR2 SNEGSKA (reference sequence). V trimming: 6 bases; J trimming: 2 bases; junction bases outside the gene matches: 4. CDR3 length: 12 amino acids. CDR3: CSARQGTYEQYF. In DNA form, the CDR3 reads TGCAGTGCCAGACAGGGAACCTACGAGCAGTACTTC.

J is TRBJ2-5 and V is TRBV28; no definite D call. V gave up 4 bases and J gave up 5 bases, with 8 bases separating them. The CDR3 sequence is 12 residues long. Per germline, CDR1 MDHEN and CDR2 SYDVKM. The CDR3 loop reads CASSWAPETQYF. Here the CDR3 DNA reads TGTGCCAGCAGTTGGGCGCCCGAGACCCAGTACTTC.

This clonotype occurred a few times. CDR3 sequence: CASSYSTGGLGSYNEQFF. The CDR3 bases are TGTGCCAGCAGTTACTCGACTGGGGGGCTCGGGTCCTACAATGAGCAGTTCTTC. V usage is TRBV6-5 and J usage is TRBJ2-1; tentatively, D is TRBD1 or TRBD2 (6 bases each). Trimming shortened V by 0 bases and J by 1 base, and 16 bases separated the two germline ends. The CDR3 sequence is 18 residues long. Per germline, CDR1 MNHEY and CDR2 SVGAGI.

The V and J genes are TRBV28 and TRBJ2-4; D perhaps matches TRBD2 (6 bases). The J call is uncertain, as TRBJ2-7 better fits the DNA end. The length of the CDR3 is 16 residues. The germline V gene has CDR1 MDHEN and CDR2 SYDVKM. CDR3 coding DNA: TGTGCCAGCAGCCTTAGAAACCGGGACTCCACCTACGAGCAGTACTTC. This encodes CASSLRNRDSTYEQYF.

This chain uses TRBV18 with TRBJ2-4, with 7 bases that match TRBD2. The J call may be incorrect, as the DNA end agrees better with TRBJ2-5. The CDR3 is made up of 17 amino acids. Germline V gene lookup returns CDR1 KGHSH and CDR2 LQKENI. CDR3 in amino acids: CASSPQTGRISQETQYF. The DNA of the CDR3 is TGTGCCAGCTCACCCCAAACCGGGAGGATTAGCCAAGAGACCCAGTACTTC.

This clonotype has just a few counts. This sequence joins TRBV5-6 and TRBJ2-3; D is undetermined. V was clipped by 0 bases and J by 2 bases, with 13 bases between them. From germline, CDR1 is SGHDT and CDR2 YYEEEE. The CDR3 spans 16 residues. DNA for the CDR3: TGTGCCAGCAGCTTGGGGGTGCCACACCCCACAGATACGCAGTATTTT. Translation gives CASSLGVPHPTDTQYF. Combining the CDR3 with reference TRBV5-6 and TRBJ2-3 gives the whole variable domain DAGVTQSPTHLIKTRGQQVTLRCSPKSGHDTVSWYQQALGQGPQFIFQYYEEEERQRGNFPDRFSGHQFPNYSSELNVNALLLGDSALYLCASSLGVPHPTDTQYFGPGTRLTVL.

This clonotype has more than one count but fewer than ten. A read error may account for a junction end that differs from germline. The CDR3 DNA sequence: TGCAGTGCTAGAGATCAGGGCAGGGGGAACGCTGAAGCTTTCTTT. Translated, it gives CSARDQGRGNAEAFF. The chain couples TRBV20-1 to TRBJ1-1; 7 bases are a match to TRBD1. Germline-derived CDR1 and CDR2 are DFQATT and SNEGSKA (reference sequence). The CDR3 runs 15 residues.